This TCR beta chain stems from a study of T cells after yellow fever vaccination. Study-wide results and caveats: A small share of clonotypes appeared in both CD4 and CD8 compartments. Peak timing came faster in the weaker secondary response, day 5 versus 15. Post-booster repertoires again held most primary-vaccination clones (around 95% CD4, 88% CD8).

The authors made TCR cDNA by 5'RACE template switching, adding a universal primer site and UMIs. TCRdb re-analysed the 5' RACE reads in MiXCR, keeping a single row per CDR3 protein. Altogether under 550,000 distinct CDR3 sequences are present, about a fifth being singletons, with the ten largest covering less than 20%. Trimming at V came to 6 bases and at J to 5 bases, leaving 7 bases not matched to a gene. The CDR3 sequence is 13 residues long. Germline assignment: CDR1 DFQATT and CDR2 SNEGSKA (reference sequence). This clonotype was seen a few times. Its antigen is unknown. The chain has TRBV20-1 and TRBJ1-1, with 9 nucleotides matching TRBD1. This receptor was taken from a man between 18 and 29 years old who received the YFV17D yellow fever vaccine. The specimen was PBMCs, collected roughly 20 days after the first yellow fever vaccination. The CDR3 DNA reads TGCAGTGCCCCGGACAGGGGCTTGACTGAAGCTTTCTTT. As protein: CSAPDRGLTEAFF.